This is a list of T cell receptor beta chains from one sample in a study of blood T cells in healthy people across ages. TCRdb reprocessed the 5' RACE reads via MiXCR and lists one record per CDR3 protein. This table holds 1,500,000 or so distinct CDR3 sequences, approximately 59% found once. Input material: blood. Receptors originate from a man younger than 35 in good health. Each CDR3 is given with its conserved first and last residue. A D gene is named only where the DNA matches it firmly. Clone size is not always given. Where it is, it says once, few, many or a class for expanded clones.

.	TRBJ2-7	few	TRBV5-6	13	CASSLFRADEQYF	TGTGCCAGCAGCTTGTTCAGGGCCGACGAGCAGTACTTC
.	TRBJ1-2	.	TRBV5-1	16	CASSLRTSRVTDGYTF	TGCGCCAGCAGCTTAAGAACGTCCAGGGTCACGGATGGCTACACCTTC
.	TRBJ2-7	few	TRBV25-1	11	CAGTSTYEQYF	TGTGCCGGCACGAGCACCTACGAGCAGTACTTC
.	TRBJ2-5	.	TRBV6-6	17	CASGYGLRAVDQETQYF	TGTGCCAGCGGTTACGGGTTGAGGGCAGTAGATCAAGAGACCCAGTACTTC
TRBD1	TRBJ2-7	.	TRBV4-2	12	CASSPGQGHRYF	TGTGCCAGCAGCCCCGGACAGGGGCATCGGTACTTC
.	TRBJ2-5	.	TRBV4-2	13	CASSREVEETQYF	TGTGCCAGCAGCAGAGAGGTTGAGGAGACCCAGTACTTC
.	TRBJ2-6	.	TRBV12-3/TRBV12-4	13	CAGSPRRTTILTF	TGTGCCGGCAGTCCTAGACGGACAACTATCCTGACTTTC
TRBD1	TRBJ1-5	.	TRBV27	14	CASRKTGGNQPQHF	TGTGCCAGCAGGAAGACAGGGGGTAATCAGCCCCAGCATTTT
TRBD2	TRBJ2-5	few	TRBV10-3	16	CAIGSTSGSRQETQYF	TGTGCCATCGGGTCTACTAGCGGGAGCCGTCAAGAGACCCAGTACTTC
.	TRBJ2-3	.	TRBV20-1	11	CTGGDTDTQYF	TGCACAGGGGGGGACACAGATACGCAGTATTTT
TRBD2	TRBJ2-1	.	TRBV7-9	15	CASSQAGEAYNEQFF	TGTGCCAGCAGCCAAGCGGGAGAGGCCTACAATGAGCAGTTCTTC
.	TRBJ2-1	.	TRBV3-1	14	CASSQDGLGDEQFF	TGTGCCAGCAGCCAAGACGGTTTGGGCGATGAGCAGTTCTTC
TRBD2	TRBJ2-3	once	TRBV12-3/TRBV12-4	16	CASSSGRGWGTDTQYF	TGTGCCAGCAGTTCCGGGAGGGGGTGGGGCACAGATACGCAGTATTTT
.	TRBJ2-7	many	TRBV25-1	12	CASSEQGFEQYF	TGTGCCAGCAGTGAACAGGGGTTCGAGCAGTACTTC
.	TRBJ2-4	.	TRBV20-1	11	CSAWVRGEQYF	TGCAGTGCTTGGGTACGAGGGGAGCAGTACTTC
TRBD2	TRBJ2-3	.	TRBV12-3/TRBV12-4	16	CASSYSGRGPTDTQYF	TGTGCCAGCAGTTATAGCGGGAGGGGACCCACAGATACGCAGTATTTT
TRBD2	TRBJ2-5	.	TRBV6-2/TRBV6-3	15	CASITGGAPQETQYF	TGTGCCAGCATCACGGGGGGGGCCCCTCAAGAGACCCAGTACTTC
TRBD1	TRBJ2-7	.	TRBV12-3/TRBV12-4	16	CASSGNTRGKPYEQYF	TGTGCCAGCAGTGGGAACACCAGGGGGAAGCCCTACGAGCAGTACTTC
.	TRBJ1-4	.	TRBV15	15	CATSTRTRSNDKLFF	TGTGCCACCAGCACACGGACGCGCTCTAATGACAAACTGTTTTTT
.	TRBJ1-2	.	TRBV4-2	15	CASSHAQAASYGYTF	TGTGCCAGCAGCCATGCACAGGCCGCTAGCTATGGCTACACCTTC
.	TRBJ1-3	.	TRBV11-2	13	CASRSLSGNTIYF	TGTGCCAGCCGGTCACTCTCTGGAAACACCATATATTTT
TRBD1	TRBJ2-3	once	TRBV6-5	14	CASRDRGHTDTQYF	TGTGCCAGCAGGGACAGGGGGCATACAGATACGCAGTATTTT
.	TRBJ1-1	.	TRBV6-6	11	CASSSYLEAFF	TGTGCCAGCAGTTCCTACCTGGAAGCTTTCTTT
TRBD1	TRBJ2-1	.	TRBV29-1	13	CSSRDSAYNEQFF	TGCAGCAGCCGGGACAGTGCCTACAATGAGCAGTTCTTC
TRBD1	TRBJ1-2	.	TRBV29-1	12	CSAGGADYGYTF	TGCAGCGCAGGGGGCGCGGACTATGGCTACACCTTC
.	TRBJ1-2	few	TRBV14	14	CASSQFTGFSGYTF	TGTGCCAGCAGCCAATTTACAGGGTTCTCTGGCTACACCTTC
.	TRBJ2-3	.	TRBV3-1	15	CASGPSDLNTDTQYF	TGTGCCAGCGGCCCCTCGGACTTAAACACAGATACGCAGTATTTT
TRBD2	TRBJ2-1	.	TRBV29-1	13	CSVGTSAQGEQFF	TGCAGCGTGGGGACTAGCGCCCAAGGTGAGCAGTTCTTC
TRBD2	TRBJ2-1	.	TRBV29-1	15	CSASPRGAPPEEQFF	TGCAGCGCCTCACCGCGGGGGGCCCCTCCGGAAGAGCAGTTCTTC
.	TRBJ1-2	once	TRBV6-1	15	CASSEALGANYGYTF	TGTGCCAGCAGTGAAGCGCTAGGTGCTAACTATGGCTACACCTTC
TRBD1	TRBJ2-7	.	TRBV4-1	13	CASSEGADYEQYF	TGCGCCAGCAGCGAGGGGGCGGACTACGAGCAGTACTTC
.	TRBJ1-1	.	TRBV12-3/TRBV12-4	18	CASSLWLGARGTDTEAFF	TGTGCCAGCAGTTTATGGTTAGGAGCCAGGGGAACGGACACTGAAGCTTTCTTT
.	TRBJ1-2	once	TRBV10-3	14	CAISEGGEYGGYTF	TGTGCCATCAGTGAGGGTGGGGAGTACGGTGGCTACACCTTC
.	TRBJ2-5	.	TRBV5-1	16	CASSDTTGSLGETQYF	TGCGCCAGCAGCGATACAACAGGGTCCTTGGGAGAGACCCAGTACTTC
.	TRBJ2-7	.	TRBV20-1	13	CSARERGHYEQYF	TGCAGTGCTAGAGAGCGGGGACACTACGAGCAGTACTTC
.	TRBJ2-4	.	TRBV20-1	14	CSAQTGRGTNIQYF	TGCAGTGCCCAGACAGGGAGGGGGACGAACATTCAGTACTTC
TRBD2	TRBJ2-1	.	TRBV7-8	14	CASAHRREGTEQFF	TGTGCCAGCGCCCATCGGCGGGAGGGTACTGAGCAGTTCTTC
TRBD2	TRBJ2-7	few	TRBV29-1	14	CSVEDLAGGYEQYF	TGCAGCGTTGAAGATCTAGCGGGGGGGTACGAGCAGTACTTC
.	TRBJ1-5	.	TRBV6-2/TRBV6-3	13	CASTTRAGQPQHF	TGTGCCAGCACTACCAGGGCAGGCCAGCCCCAGCATTTT
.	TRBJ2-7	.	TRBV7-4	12	CASSLKAYEQYF	TGTGCCAGCAGCTTGAAAGCCTACGAGCAGTACTTC
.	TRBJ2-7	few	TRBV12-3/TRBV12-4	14	CASSFGREAYEQYF	TGTGCCAGCAGTTTCGGCAGGGAGGCCTACGAGCAGTACTTC
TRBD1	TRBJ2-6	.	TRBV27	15	CASGQGASGANVLTF	TGTGCCAGCGGGCAGGGGGCATCTGGGGCCAACGTCCTGACTTTC
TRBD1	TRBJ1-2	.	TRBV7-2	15	CASSLEGQGFYGYTF	TGTGCCAGCAGCTTAGAAGGACAGGGATTTTATGGCTACACCTTC
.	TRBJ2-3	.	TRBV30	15	CAWSVPLKWGDTQYF	TGTGCCTGGAGTGTGCCCCTCAAGTGGGGGGATACGCAGTATTTT
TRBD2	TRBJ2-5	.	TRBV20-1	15	CSAHEPAGGPSAQYF	TGCAGTGCTCACGAACCAGCGGGAGGGCCATCGGCCCAGTACTTC
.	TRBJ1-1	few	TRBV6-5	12	CASYSGNTEAFF	TGTGCCAGCTATTCCGGAAACACTGAAGCTTTCTTT
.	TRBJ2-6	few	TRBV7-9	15	CASSPAHGGANVLTF	TGTGCCAGCAGCCCTGCCCATGGGGGGGCCAACGTCCTGACTTTC
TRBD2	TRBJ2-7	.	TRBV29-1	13	CSAGGGLRYEQYF	TGCAGCGCCGGGGGGGGGTTGCGGTACGAGCAGTACTTC
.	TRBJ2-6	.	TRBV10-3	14	CAIAPDSGANVLTF	TGTGCCATCGCTCCGGATTCCGGGGCCAACGTCCTGACTTTC
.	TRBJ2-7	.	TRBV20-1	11	CSARAEYEQYF	TGCAGTGCTAGAGCAGAGTACGAGCAGTACTTC
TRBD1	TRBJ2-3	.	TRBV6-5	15	CASSWDREDSDTQYF	TGTGCCAGCAGTTGGGACAGGGAGGATTCAGATACGCAGTATTTT
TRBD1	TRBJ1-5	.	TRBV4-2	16	CASSQVPGQGYQPQHF	TGTGCCAGCAGCCAAGTACCGGGACAGGGGTATCAGCCCCAGCATTTT
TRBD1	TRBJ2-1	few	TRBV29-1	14	CSVVRQGVTGEQFF	TGCAGCGTTGTTCGACAGGGGGTAACGGGGGAGCAGTTCTTC
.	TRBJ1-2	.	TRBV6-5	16	CASSYSRGASEETYTF	TGTGCCAGCAGTTACTCGAGGGGGGCGTCGGAGGAGACCTACACCTTC
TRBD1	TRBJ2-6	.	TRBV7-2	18	CASSLGDRIDPGANVLTF	TGTGCCAGCAGCTTAGGGGACAGGATTGACCCTGGGGCCAACGTCCTGACTTTC